The clone carrying this TCR beta chain was seen only a few times. Its specificity is unknown. It was the approximately 130-subject validation cohort, separate from the approximately 680-subject first cohort, to which the donors belonged. Profiled with immunoSEQ multiplex PCR; TCRdb holds only in-frame clones, not every one. The table records about 160,000 clones, approximately 80% of them present only once. This sample was included in a study of cytomegalovirus exposure and HLA in healthy donors. General study findings and limits: Using the classifier, cytomegalovirus status was reportedly diagnosed with high specificity and sensitivity. The study designated roughly 160 TCR beta chains cytomegalovirus-associated.

The specimen was PBMCs. This TCR was recovered from a young man in good health and CMV-seropositive.

Written as DNA, the CDR3 is TGTGCCACCAGCCCCCACCCCCAGGGGCATTTATATGGCTACACCTTC. Translation: CATSPHPQGHLYGYTF. The chain links TRBV15 to TRBJ1-2; the D gene is possibly TRBD1 (6 bases). CDR1 and CDR2 (germline): LNHNV, YYDKDF (reference sequence). V was clipped by 5 bases and J by 5 bases, with 21 bases between them. The CDR3 loop spans 16 amino acids.